Described below is a single T cell receptor (beta chain) sequence and its context. The antigen is undetermined. On sorted subsets, replicate PCRs used 150 to 250 ng DNA, or roughly 30,000 T cell genomes. Original analysis: Because ImmunoSEQ provided only junction sequences with no quality scores, the filtering differed. Generated by immunoSEQ multiplex PCR, the TCRdb table keeps only in-frame clones and is missing some. The V and J calls and clone size were taken over from that table, and D and trimming were inferred from the DNA. The sample holds about a million clones; approximately 80% are singletons and the top ten take roughly 0.9%. The data were taken from a study of shared clonotypes between healthy human individuals. Trimming took 5 bases from V and 12 from J; bases not matched to a gene: 10. The CDR3 runs to 13 residues. Germline-derived CDR1 and CDR2 are SGHTA and FQGNSA. Study-wide results and limits: Sequencing of the sorted subsets was shown by rarefaction to be incomplete despite large depth. Naive CD4 clonotypes overlapped across a few donors at approximately 5.3%.

The chain couples TRBV7-2 to TRBJ2-1; 7 nucleotides line up with TRBD1. The sequenced sample consisted of memory CD4+ T cells from PBMCs. Regarding subset: CD45RA-negative fraction. The clonotype originates from a young man in good health. Some clones in this sample may be carry-over from other donors' samples. CDR3 sequence (DNA): TGTGCCAGCAGCCGGACAGGATCTTTGAGGCAGTTCTTC. This codes for CASSRTGSLRQFF. The full variable domain, completed using reference TRBV7-2 and TRBJ2-1, is GAGVSQSPSNKVTEKGKDVELRCDPISGHTALYWYRQSLGQGLEFLIYFQGNSAPDKSGLPSDRFSAERTGGSVSTLTIQRTQQEDSAVYLCASSRTGSLRQFFGPGTRLTVL.